This T cell receptor (beta chain) was captured in a study of low-dose radiotherapy and immunotherapy resistance in tumors (dated by TCRdb to 2021 to 2024). Regarding the complete study: In Cohort 1, each fraction delivered 0.5 Gy every 2 weeks, and the prescribed total PTV dose was 6.5 Gy. Patients in Cohort 2 were given 1 Gy per fraction every two weeks, for a total of 13 Gy across 26 weeks. Nivolumab and ipilimumab were both given intravenously, with nivolumab at a 240 mg flat dose every two weeks and ipilimumab at 1 mg/kg every six weeks. Cyclophosphamide 200 mg/m2 was given intravenously every two weeks, one day before each radiation and immunotherapy administration. Starting on cycle 1 day 1, patients took 300 mg of aspirin by mouth once daily for four cycles. No randomization into treatment groups was done for the people taking part in the trial. Eight patients were included in the translational analysis: three from the first dose cohort and the first five from the second dose cohort.

The germline V gene encodes CDR1 MDHEN and CDR2 SYDVKM. Spanning cysteine to phenylalanine, the CDR3 consists of 16 amino acids. The only DNA kept is the CDR3, 48 bases in frame from the first base. Ends trimmed: V by 3 bases, J by 5 bases; bases unmatched to a gene: 12. First-strand cDNA was synthesized using Superscript III and a set of TRAV- and TRBV-specific primers, so that both TCRalpha and TCRbeta chains were covered. TCRs were amplified with Phusion for around 20 PCR cycles, with a constant-region primer paired with the adapter attached to the V primers. The MessageAmp II aRNA Amplification Kit was used to amplify the isolated mRNA, with in vitro transcription run for 16 hours at 37 degrees C. The Dynabeads mRNA DIRECT Purification Kit was used to isolate the mRNA for TCR sequencing. A second 25-cycle Phusion PCR added indexed Illumina adapters, and products were purified with AMPure XP beads. The original pipeline was this. Using custom Perl scripts, TCR sequences that encoded the same protein were pooled, out-of-frame sequences were dropped, and the abundance of each clonotype was calculated. The analysis excluded TCR sequences that were supported by just one read. Among the metrics used to describe the repertoires were Shannon entropy, Gini index, clonality, richness, and the frequency of TCRs shared between repertoires. TCRdb reworked the public reads: Q25 trimming with fastp, MiXCR clone assembly, productive beta chains retained. Records with the same CDR3 protein are collapsed into one entry carrying the most frequent genes and DNA. TCRdb, rather than the study authors, made the V and J calls. The sample table holds 16,000 or so distinct CDR3 sequences, of which approximately 79% were seen once. Over 9.5% of the sample comes from the top ten.

This clonotype has a handful of counts. This receptor's antigen is unknown. Base-call qualities are not available, and no considerably larger clone is one nucleotide away. The donors took part in RACIN, a single-arm, phase I, dose-escalation trial that combined nivolumab, ipilimumab, aspirin, low-dose cyclophosphamide and low-dose radiotherapy. Patients were eligible if they had advanced solid tumors that were TIL-negative. The sequence joins TRBV28 to TRBJ2-7, and 8 bases in between align with TRBD1. The sequence was obtained from a human donor with advanced metastatic prostate, ovarian, gallbladder or colorectal cancer (not recorded which). This table probably holds off-target reads from a library built for another chain. The base sequence is TGTGCCAGCAGTTTTACCCGGACAGGGTTTTCCGACGAGCAGTACTTC. Translated, it reads CASSFTRTGFSDEQYF. With the portions outside the CDR3 filled from the reference TRBV28 and TRBJ2-7 genes, the complete variable region becomes DVKVTQSSRYLVKRTGEKVFLECVQDMDHENMFWYRQDPGLGLRLIYFSYDVKMKEKGDIPEGYSVSREKKERFSLILESASTNQTSMYLCASSFTRTGFSDEQYFGPGTRLTVT.